The 20 T cell receptor beta chains below all came from one sample that was sequenced in a study of metastatic and nonmetastatic thyroid tumors. Patients had received no treatment of any kind before thyroid surgery. MiXCR was used by TCRdb to re-call the PCR reads. Of 20,000 to 25,000 clones listed, about 14% were seen once; the top ten hold 35% to 45%. The sample comprised blood. These receptors were taken from a female donor with papillary thyroid cancer or a benign thyroid nodule (not recorded which). Some clones in this sample may be carry-over from other donors' samples.

This chain links TRBV20-1 with TRBJ2-7; 7 bases are shared with TRBD1. The V gene end was trimmed by 4 bases and the J gene end by 7 bases; junction bases not matched to a gene: 13. The length of the CDR3 is 14 residues. Germline V lookup: CDR1 DFQATT, CDR2 SNEGSKA (reference sequence). CDR3 bases: TGCAGTGCTACTAAACAGGGGAAAGTGGGGGAGCAGTACTTC. Translation: CSATKQGKVGEQYF.

About this clone itself: One base away lies a much larger clone, so this may be a sequencing read error. The chain links TRBV25-1 to TRBJ2-3; 8 nucleotides agree with TRBD2. Germline V gene lookup returns CDR1 MGHDK and CDR2 SYGVNS. This CDR3 is built from 17 residues. DNA of the CDR3: TGTGCCAGCATTGAAACAGGGCGGGAGGCGCCCACAGATACGCAGTATTTT. This sequence encodes CASIETGREAPTDTQYF.

In this sample, this clone turned up many times. This chain connects TRBV20-1 to TRBJ1-1, with no clear D. This CDR3 is built from 13 residues. Trimming shortened V by 0 bases and J by 0 bases, and 5 bases separated the two germline ends. The germline CDR1 and CDR2 sequences are DFQATT and SNEGSKA (reference sequence). CDR3 amino acids: CSARDSVNTEAFF. The CDR3 region has the DNA TGCAGTGCTAGAGATTCGGTGAACACTGAAGCTTTCTTT.

This clone was observed many times. A much bigger clone sits one base away, suggesting this may be a read error. Other DNA sequences in the sample encode the same CDR3. V usage is TRBV5-1 and J usage is TRBJ2-2; possibly TRBD1 or TRBD2 for D (5 bases each). The CDR3 spans 15 residues. Germline values: CDR1 SGHRS, CDR2 YFSETQ. The CDR3 coding sequence is TGCGCCGGCAGCCGACGGGACCCTCGGGACGGGGAGCTGTTTTTT. Translation: CAGSRRDPRDGELFF.

This clone occurred many times. The V and J genes are TRBV15 and TRBJ2-5, with 7 bases that match TRBD1. Per the germline V gene, CDR1 is LNHNV and CDR2 is YYDKDF (reference sequence). The CDR3 runs to 14 residues. V lost 5 bases and J lost 4; bases outside the gene matches: 7. The CDR3 region is CATSRRQGGETQYF. The CDR3 nucleotides are TGTGCCACCAGCCGAAGACAGGGTGGAGAGACCCAGTACTTC.

This clone was observed a few times. The rearrangement uses TRBV28 and TRBJ1-6; 7 nucleotides match TRBD1. Trimming removed 4 bases from V and 6 bases from J; junction bases left unmatched: 6. CDR3 length: 15 residues. Germline CDR1 and CDR2: MDHEN and SYDVKM. In DNA, the CDR3 is TGTGCCAGCAGTTCAACAGGGGTTGGTAATTCACCCCTCCACTTT. Residues: CASSSTGVGNSPLHF.

This clone was seen ten or more times. This rearrangement joins TRBV4-3 to TRBJ1-5; D perhaps matches TRBD1 (6 bases). CDR1 is LGHNA and CDR2 is YSLEER in the germline V gene. Trimming left V 2 bases short and J 7 bases short, with 12 bases between. This CDR3 is built from 14 residues. CDR3 amino acids: CASSQYRQGQPQHF. The CDR3 nucleotides are TGCGCCAGCAGCCAATACAGGCAGGGGCAGCCCCAGCATTTT.

This clone was recorded a few times. A read error is possible here, since a much larger clone lies one base away. The chain joins TRBV29-1 to TRBJ2-1; D not certain. Germline V gene lookup returns CDR1 SQVTM and CDR2 ANQGSEA. This CDR3 region has 14 residues. The CDR3 DNA sequence: TGCAGCGTTGAGGGCAGAAATTCCTACAGTGAGCAGTTCTTC. Translation gives CSVEGRNSYSEQFF.

Judged by abundance, this clone is medium-sized. V is TRBV5-1 and J is TRBJ2-2; maybe TRBD2 (6 bases). V lost 3 bases and J 7 bases, leaving 25 bases between the germline ends. The length of the CDR3 is 18 residues. Germline-derived CDR1 and CDR2 are SGHRS and YFSETQ. CDR3 residues: CASSWGDLAVPGDGELFF. For the CDR3, the DNA is TGCGCCAGCAGCTGGGGGGACTTGGCGGTTCCCGGGGACGGGGAGCTGTTTTTT.

In this sample, this clone turned up many times. The chain links TRBV4-1 to TRBJ1-4, with TRBD1 identical over 8 bases. Trimming took 2 bases from V and 7 from J; bases not matched to a gene: 9. The CDR3 has 16 amino acids. Germline lookup yields CDR1 MGHRA and CDR2 YSYEKL. The CDR3 DNA is TGCGCCAGCAGCCAAATGGGGACAGGCGGGACTGAAAAACTGTTTTTT. Amino acids: CASSQMGTGGTEKLFF.

Many counts were recorded for this clone. The chain couples TRBV12-3 or TRBV12-4 to TRBJ1-2; no reliable D call. The CDR3 length is 16 residues. The ends were cut back, 6 bases at V and 4 bases at J, with 21 bases in the middle. The CDR3 is CASSSRRAPSAYGYTF. For the CDR3, the DNA is TGTGCCAGCAGCTCGCGCCGGGCCCCCAGTGCCTATGGCTACACCTTC.

This clone was detected only a few times. A read error is possible here, since a much larger clone lies one base away. This chain uses TRBV28 with TRBJ2-5; D is unclear. Germline CDR1 reads MDHEN; CDR2 reads SYDVKM. V was cut by 6 bases and J by 2 bases, with 10 bases left in between. This CDR3 has 13 residues. The CDR3 loop reads CASSLAIQETQYF. CDR3 nucleotide sequence: TGTGCCAGCAGCTTGGCCATTCAAGAGACCCAGTACTTC.

This clone is medium-sized. The rearrangement joins TRBV28 to TRBJ1-1, with D unclear. Germline CDR1 reads MDHEN; CDR2 reads SYDVKM. The CDR3 is 15 residues long. The V and J ends lost 8 bases and 1 base respectively, with 17 bases between them. The CDR3 region is CASSYFLGSNTEAFF. In nucleotides, the CDR3 is TGTGCCAGCTCCTATTTTTTGGGGTCGAACACTGAAGCTTTCTTT. Combining the CDR3 with reference TRBV28 and TRBJ1-1 gives the whole variable domain DVKVTQSSRYLVKRTGEKVFLECVQDMDHENMFWYRQDPGLGLRLIYFSYDVKMKEKGDIPEGYSVSREKKERFSLILESASTNQTSMYLCASSYFLGSNTEAFFGQGTRLTVV.

The table lists this clone with many counts. The CDR3 here is CASSLEALSDTEAFF. DNA of the CDR3: TGTGCCAGCAGTTTAGAAGCTCTCTCAGACACTGAAGCTTTCTTT. This chain links TRBV28 with TRBJ1-1; the D is unclear. The CDR3 is 15 amino acids. Trimming cost V 2 bases and J 3 bases, with 13 bases left between them. From germline, CDR1 is MDHEN and CDR2 SYDVKM.

This clone occurred many times. The chain links TRBV3-1 to TRBJ2-5, with a possible D match to TRBD2 (8 bases). The CDR3 runs to 15 residues. In germline, CDR1 is LGHDT, CDR2 YNNKEL (reference sequence). Trimming took 0 bases from V and 5 from J, leaving 13 bases between them. The CDR3 reads CASSQEGGGRETQYF. CDR3 coding DNA: TGTGCCAGCAGCCAAGAAGGGGGCGGGAGGGAGACCCAGTACTTC.

On this clone: Just one base apart from a much larger clone, this may be a read error. The rearrangement uses TRBV6-1 and TRBJ2-1; 16 nucleotides agree with TRBD2. In germline, CDR1 is MNHNS, CDR2 SASEGT. CDR3 size: 21 residues. The trim removed 6 bases at V and 4 bases at J, leaving 18 bases unmatched. The CDR3 DNA reads TGTGCCAGCAGCCCACCCCCGGGACTAGCGGGAGGGCAGCGGGCTTACAATGAGCAGTTCTTC. Translating it yields CASSPPPGLAGGQRAYNEQFF.

The chain is built from TRBV9 and TRBJ2-1; 7 nucleotides align to TRBD2. V trimming: 4 bases; J trimming: 7 bases; junction bases outside the gene matches: 11. Germline assignment: CDR1 SGDLS and CDR2 YYNGEE. The length of the CDR3 is 15 residues. This chain's CDR3 is CASSSRAVGGNEQFF. The CDR3 DNA reads as TGTGCCAGCAGCTCCAGGGCAGTGGGAGGGAATGAGCAGTTCTTC.

This clone was seen repeatedly, ten times or more. The chain joins TRBV10-3 to TRBJ2-7, with D possibly matching TRBD2 (6 bases). The CDR3 length is 13 residues. CDR1 and CDR2 from the germline V gene are ENHRY and SYGVKD. Deletions cut 4 bases from V and 3 bases from J, with 10 bases between. DNA for the CDR3: TGTGCCATCAGTGGCGGGGCAGACTACGAGCAGTACTTC. Translation: CAISGGADYEQYF.

The table lists this clone with many counts. The chain employs TRBV12-3 or TRBV12-4 and TRBJ1-2; D might be TRBD1 (5 bases). This CDR3 is built from 13 residues. V was shortened by 4 bases and J by 3 bases, with 9 bases between the two germline ends. CDR3 nucleotide sequence: TGTGCCAGCAGTTCCCAGGGTCACTATGGCTACACCTTC. Amino acids: CASSSQGHYGYTF.

This clone was seen at least ten times. J is TRBJ1-2 and V is TRBV3-1; 9 bases are a match to TRBD1. The germline CDR1 and CDR2 sequences are LGHDT and YNNKEL (reference sequence). The V and J ends lost 4 bases and 8 bases, in that order; junction bases with no gene match: 11. The CDR3 is 15 amino acids. CDR3 amino acids: CASSPSTGTGLGYTF. The CDR3 region has the DNA TGTGCCAGCAGCCCTAGTACCGGGACAGGGTTGGGCTACACCTTC.